Listed here are 16 T cell receptor beta chains from one sample, sequenced in a study of T cell changes during pregnancy in multiple sclerosis. The protocol was immunoSEQ multiplex PCR, while the TCRdb copy is restricted to in-frame clones and leaves out a portion. The sample records approximately 80,000 clones, approximately 93% being singletons. The sample was peripheral blood, taken in the second trimester of pregnancy. Source of these receptors: a female donor in good health, enrolled as a control in a pregnancy study.

A few counts support this clone. The chain links TRBV6-6 to TRBJ2-7; the D gene is possibly TRBD2 (5 bases). This CDR3 contains 13 residues. Trimming removed 6 bases from V and 2 bases from J, with 11 bases in between. Germline V gene lookup returns CDR1 MNHNY and CDR2 SVGAGI (reference sequence). CDR3: CASRPRDPYEQYF. CDR3 nucleotides: TGTGCCAGCAGACCTCGGGATCCCTACGAGCAGTACTTC.

The chain has TRBV2 and TRBJ2-7; D possibly corresponds to TRBD1 (5 bases). The CDR3 is 13 residues long. Between the trimmed V and J ends, which lost 4 bases and 2 bases, there was a span of 9 bases. CDR1 is SNHLY, CDR2 FYNNEI, per germline. CDR3 sequence (DNA): TGTGCCAGCAGTGCCGGACAACCCTACGAGCAGTACTTC. Encoded protein: CASSAGQPYEQYF.

The V call is TRBV15, the J call TRBJ1-5; 7 bases are shared with TRBD1. The CDR3 sequence is 15 residues long. V lost 1 base, J lost 6 bases, and 6 bases stayed unmatched. Per the germline V gene, CDR1 is LNHNV and CDR2 is YYDKDF (reference sequence). CDR3 region: CATSRGQGGFQPQHF. In DNA, the CDR3 is TGTGCCACCAGCAGAGGACAGGGAGGTTTTCAGCCCCAGCATTTT.

The chain links TRBV4-1 to TRBJ2-7; TRBD2 matches at 8 bases. Germline trimming cut 2 bases from V and 1 base from J; bases unmatched to any gene: 7. Germline assignment: CDR1 MGHRA and CDR2 YSYEKL. This CDR3 has 16 amino acids. The CDR3 region is CASSQTGVAGSYEQYF. The CDR3 coding sequence is TGCGCCAGCAGCCAAACCGGGGTAGCGGGATCCTACGAGCAGTACTTC.

The gene calls are TRBV27 and TRBJ2-7, with D possibly TRBD1 on 5 matching bases. The CDR3 is 14 residues long. Germline loops: CDR1 MNHEY, CDR2 SMNVEV (reference sequence). The V and J ends lost 0 bases and 3 bases respectively, with 9 bases between them. The CDR3 sequence: CASSLSSGRYEQYF. CDR3 DNA: TGTGCCAGCAGTTTATCGTCAGGGCGCTACGAGCAGTACTTC.

In its sample, this clone was seen a few times. The chain carries TRBV15 and TRBJ2-2; TRBD2 might be the D (5 bases). Germline-derived CDR1 and CDR2 are LNHNV and YYDKDF (reference sequence). There are 14 residues in the CDR3. The V and J ends lost 1 base and 3 bases respectively, with 6 bases between them. DNA for the CDR3: TGTGCCACCAGCAGAGCCGGGGACACCGGGGAGCTGTTTTTT. As protein: CATSRAGDTGELFF. The full variable domain, its missing parts supplied by reference TRBV15 and TRBJ2-2, is DAMVIQNPRYQVTQFGKPVTLSCSQTLNHNVMYWYQQKSSQAPKLLFHYYDKDFNNEADTPDNFQSRRPNTSFCFLDIRSPGLGDTAMYLCATSRAGDTGELFFGEGSRLTVL.

The chain has TRBV5-1 and TRBJ2-3; D is possibly TRBD2 (6 bases). Deletions cut 4 bases from V and 2 bases from J, with 11 bases between. The V gene's germline CDR1 is SGHRS and CDR2 YFSETQ. The CDR3 has 14 amino acids. The CDR3: CASSTGLFTDTQYF. Here the CDR3 DNA reads TGCGCCAGCAGCACGGGACTCTTCACAGATACGCAGTATTTT.

V and J are TRBV4-1 and TRBJ2-5; 9 positions agree with TRBD2. V was pared by 3 bases and J by 4 bases, with 9 bases of the junction left unmatched. Germline lookup yields CDR1 MGHRA and CDR2 YSYEKL. The CDR3 has 16 amino acids. CDR3 loop: CASSQGTSRGRETQYF. CDR3 in DNA: TGCGCCAGCAGCCAGGGGACTAGCAGGGGGAGAGAGACCCAGTACTTC.

V and J are TRBV19 and TRBJ2-3; D may be TRBD1 (6 bases). Trimming shortened V by 4 bases and J by 2 bases, and 16 bases separated the two germline ends. The CDR3 runs 16 residues. The germline gives CDR1 LNHDA, CDR2 SQIVND (reference sequence). For the CDR3, the DNA is TGTGCCAGTAGTACGTGGCAGGGGTCCCCCACAGATACGCAGTATTTT. Translation: CASSTWQGSPTDTQYF.

This CDR3 is CATSSMLGGSNQPQHF. As DNA, the CDR3 is TGTGCCACCAGCAGTATGTTGGGAGGGAGCAATCAGCCCCAGCATTTT. This sequence joins TRBV15 and TRBJ1-5; D is undetermined. Germline-derived CDR1 and CDR2 are LNHNV and YYDKDF (reference sequence). Trimming took 3 bases from V and 1 from J, leaving 13 bases between them. The CDR3 is 16 amino acids.

V gene TRBV11-2 combines with J gene TRBJ2-1, with a tentative D call TRBD1 (5 bases). CDR3 size: 15 residues. Trimming left V 2 bases short and J 2 bases short, with 10 bases between. Germline-derived CDR1 and CDR2 are SGHAT and FQNNGV. The CDR3 loop is CASSLRGEPYNEQFF. DNA for the CDR3: TGTGCCAGCAGCTTAAGGGGCGAGCCCTACAATGAGCAGTTCTTC.

The chain joins TRBV7-9 to TRBJ2-7; 9 nucleotides align to TRBD1. This CDR3 comprises 17 residues. Trimming cost V 1 base and J 4 bases; bases outside gene matches: 11. The germline V gene has CDR1 SEHNR and CDR2 FQNEAQ (reference sequence). DNA of the CDR3: TGTGCCAGCAGCTTAGAATTGGGACAGGGCGCATCATACGAGCAGTACTTC. Encoded protein: CASSLELGQGASYEQYF. The full variable domain, with the rest looked up from reference TRBV7-9 and TRBJ2-7, is DTGVSQNPRHKITKRGQNVTFRCDPISEHNRLYWYRQTLGQGPEFLTYFQNEAQLEKSRLLSDRFSAERPKGSFSTLEIQRTEQGDSAMYLCASSLELGQGASYEQYFGPGTRLTVT.

V usage is TRBV28 and J usage is TRBJ2-2, with D maybe TRBD1 (6 bases). Per germline, CDR1 MDHEN and CDR2 SYDVKM. Trimming left V 6 bases short and J 6 bases short, with 11 bases between. The CDR3 has 13 residues. The chain's CDR3 is CASSSTGSGELFF. In DNA form, the CDR3 reads TGTGCCAGCAGCAGTACAGGGTCCGGGGAGCTGTTTTTT.

The gene calls are TRBV2 and TRBJ2-3, with 7 bases fitting TRBD2. Germline CDR1 SNHLY, CDR2 FYNNEI. The V and J ends lost 8 bases and 2 bases, in that order; junction bases with no gene match: 13. The CDR3 consists of 16 residues. CDR3 in DNA: TGTGCCAGCGTGGGAGGGACTGGCAGAAACACAGATACGCAGTATTTT. This gives the protein CASVGGTGRNTDTQYF.

For this clone: At the DNA level, this CDR3 is encoded by other sequences in the same sample as well. The chain uses TRBV10-3 and TRBJ1-1; 8 bases are a match to TRBD1. With 3 bases clipped from V and 4 bases from J, the junction kept 4 bases outside the gene matches. The CDR3 has 14 residues. The germline V gene has CDR1 ENHRY and CDR2 SYGVKD. DNA of the CDR3: TGTGCCATCAGTGAAAGTACAGGGGGCACTGAAGCTTTCTTT. As protein: CAISESTGGTEAFF.

Comments on this clone: The junction differs from germline at one of its ends, possibly a read error. V and J are TRBV4-1 and TRBJ2-3; TRBD2 aligns across 16 bases. Germline V gene sequence: CDR1 MGHRA, CDR2 YSYEKL. This CDR3 spans 13 amino acids. CDR3 protein: CASSQDGTSGRGF. CDR3 nucleotides: TGCGCCAGCAGCCAAGACGGGACTAGCGGGAGGGGATTT.